A single sample gave rise to the 2 T cell receptor beta chains below, sequenced in a study of blood T cell repertoires in COVID-19. Generated by immunoSEQ multiplex PCR, the TCRdb table keeps only in-frame clones and is missing some. The sample has roughly 410,000 clones, roughly 86% seen once. The specimen was peripheral blood. Receptor source: a woman aged 55-69 years with COVID-19, enrolled during active disease.

J is TRBJ1-1 and V is TRBV28; D call uncertain. Trimming left V 4 bases short and J 8 bases short, with 11 bases between. Germline CDR1 reads MDHEN; CDR2 reads SYDVKM. The CDR3 has 12 residues. CDR3 sequence (DNA): TGTGCCAGCAGTTCTTTACAGAAGGAAGCTTTCTTT. This translates into CASSSLQKEAFF.

The rearrangement uses TRBV2 and TRBJ1-1; the D gene is possibly TRBD1 (5 bases). This CDR3 spans 16 amino acids. Trimming took 6 bases from V and 0 from J, leaving 17 bases between them. Germline values: CDR1 SNHLY, CDR2 FYNNEI. The CDR3 DNA reads as TGTGCCAGCAGGAATGCTGGGTGGGGCCTGAACACTGAAGCTTTCTTT. Translation: CASRNAGWGLNTEAFF.